This T cell receptor beta chain was captured in a study of sequential checkpoint blockade in melanoma. This CDR3 spans 14 amino acids. CDR1 is SGHAT, CDR2 FQNNGV, per germline. V was cut by 6 bases and J by 3 bases, with 14 bases left in between. Some clones are missing from TCRdb's copy, which holds only in-frame ones; the method was immunoSEQ multiplex PCR. The sample has over 9,500 clones; roughly 65% are singletons. Sample treatment: randomized to nivolumab then ipilimumab (arm A) or the reverse (arm B). The sample in question was CD8+ T cells sorted from blood (inferred from file names), obtained from a patient given nivolumab and ipilimumab in sequence. The origin of this receptor is a human donor with melanoma. J is TRBJ1-1 and V is TRBV11-2; D ambiguous. The CDR3 bases are TGTGCCAGCAGATCAGATGACACCTACACTGAAGCTTTCTTT. Translated, it gives CASRSDDTYTEAFF.